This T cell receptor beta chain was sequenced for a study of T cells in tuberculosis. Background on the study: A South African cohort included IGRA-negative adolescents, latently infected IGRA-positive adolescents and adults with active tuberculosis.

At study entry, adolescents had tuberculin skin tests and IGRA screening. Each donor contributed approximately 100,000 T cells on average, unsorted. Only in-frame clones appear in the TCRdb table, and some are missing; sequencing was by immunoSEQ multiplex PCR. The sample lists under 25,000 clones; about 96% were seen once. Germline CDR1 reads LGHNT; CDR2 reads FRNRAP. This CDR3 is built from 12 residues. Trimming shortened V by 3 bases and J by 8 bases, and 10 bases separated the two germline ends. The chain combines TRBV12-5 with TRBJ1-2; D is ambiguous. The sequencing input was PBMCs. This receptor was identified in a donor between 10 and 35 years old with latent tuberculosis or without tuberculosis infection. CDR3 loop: CASGFLTEGYTF. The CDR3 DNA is TGTGCTAGTGGTTTCCTCACAGAAGGCTACACCTTC.